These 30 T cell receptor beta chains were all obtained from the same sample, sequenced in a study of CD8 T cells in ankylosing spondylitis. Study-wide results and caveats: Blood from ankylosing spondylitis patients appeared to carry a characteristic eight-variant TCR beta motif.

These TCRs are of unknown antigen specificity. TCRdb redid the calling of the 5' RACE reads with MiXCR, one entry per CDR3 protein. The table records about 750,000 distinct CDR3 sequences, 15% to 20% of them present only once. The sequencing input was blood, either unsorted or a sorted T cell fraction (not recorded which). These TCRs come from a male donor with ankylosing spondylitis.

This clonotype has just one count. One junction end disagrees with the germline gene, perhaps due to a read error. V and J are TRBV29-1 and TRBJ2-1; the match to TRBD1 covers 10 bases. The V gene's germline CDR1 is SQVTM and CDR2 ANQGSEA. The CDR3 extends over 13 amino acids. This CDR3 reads CSVKDRGLDEQFF. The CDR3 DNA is TGCAGCGTTAAAGACAGGGGGCTTGATGAGCAGTTCTTC.

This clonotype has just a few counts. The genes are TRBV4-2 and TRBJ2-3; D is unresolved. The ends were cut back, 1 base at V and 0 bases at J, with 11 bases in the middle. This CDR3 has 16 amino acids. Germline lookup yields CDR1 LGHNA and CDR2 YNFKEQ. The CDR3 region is CASSQGKLMSTDTQYF. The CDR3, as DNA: TGTGCCAGCAGCCAAGGGAAACTGATGAGCACAGATACGCAGTATTTT.

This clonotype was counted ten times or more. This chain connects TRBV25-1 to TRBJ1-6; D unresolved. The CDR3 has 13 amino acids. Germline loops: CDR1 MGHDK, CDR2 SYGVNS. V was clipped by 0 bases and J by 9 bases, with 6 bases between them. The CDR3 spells CASSEYRGSPLHF. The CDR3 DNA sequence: TGTGCCAGCAGTGAATATCGAGGTTCACCCCTCCACTTT.

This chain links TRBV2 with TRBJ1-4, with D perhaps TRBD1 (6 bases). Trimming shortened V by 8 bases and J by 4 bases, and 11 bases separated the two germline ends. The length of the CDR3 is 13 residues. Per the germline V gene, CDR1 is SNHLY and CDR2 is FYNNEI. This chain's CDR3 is CASGGQFNEKLFF. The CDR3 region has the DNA TGTGCCAGCGGCGGACAGTTTAATGAAAAACTGTTTTTT.

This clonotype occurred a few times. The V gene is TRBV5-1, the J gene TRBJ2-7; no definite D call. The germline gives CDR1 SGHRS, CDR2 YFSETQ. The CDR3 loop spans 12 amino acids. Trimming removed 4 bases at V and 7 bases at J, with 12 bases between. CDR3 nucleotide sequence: TGCGCCAGCAGCCAAGACGCCGGGGAGCAGTACTTC. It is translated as CASSQDAGEQYF.

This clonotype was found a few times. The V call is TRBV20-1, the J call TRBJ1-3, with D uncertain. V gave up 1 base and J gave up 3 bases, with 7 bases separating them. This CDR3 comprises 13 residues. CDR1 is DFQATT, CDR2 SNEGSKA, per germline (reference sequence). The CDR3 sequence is CSARAEGGNTIYF. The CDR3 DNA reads TGCAGTGCTAGAGCTGAGGGTGGAAACACCATATATTTT.

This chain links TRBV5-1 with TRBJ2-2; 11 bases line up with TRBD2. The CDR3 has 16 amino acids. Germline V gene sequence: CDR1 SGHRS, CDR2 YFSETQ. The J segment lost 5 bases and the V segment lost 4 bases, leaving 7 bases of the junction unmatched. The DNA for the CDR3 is TGCGCCAGCAGCGTTCGACTAGCGGGGCTGACCGGGGAGCTGTTTTTT. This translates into CASSVRLAGLTGELFF.

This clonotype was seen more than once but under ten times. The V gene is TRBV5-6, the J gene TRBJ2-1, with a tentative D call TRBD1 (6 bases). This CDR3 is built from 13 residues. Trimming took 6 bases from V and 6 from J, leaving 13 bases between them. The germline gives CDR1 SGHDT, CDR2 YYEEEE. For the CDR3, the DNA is TGTGCCAGCAACCAGGGGCTTCCCAATGAGCAGTTCTTC. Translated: CASNQGLPNEQFF.

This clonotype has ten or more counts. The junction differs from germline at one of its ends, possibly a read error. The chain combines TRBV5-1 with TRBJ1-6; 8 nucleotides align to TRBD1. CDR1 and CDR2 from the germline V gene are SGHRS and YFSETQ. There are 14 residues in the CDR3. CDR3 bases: TGTGCCAGCAGCTTGGACAGGGATAATTCACCCCTCCACTTT. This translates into CASSLDRDNSPLHF.

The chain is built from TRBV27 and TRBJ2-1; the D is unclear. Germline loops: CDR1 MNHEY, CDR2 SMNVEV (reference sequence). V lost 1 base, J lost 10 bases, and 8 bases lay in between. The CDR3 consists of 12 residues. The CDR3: CASSLFGREQFF. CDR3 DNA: TGTGCCAGCAGTTTATTTGGCAGAGAGCAGTTCTTC.

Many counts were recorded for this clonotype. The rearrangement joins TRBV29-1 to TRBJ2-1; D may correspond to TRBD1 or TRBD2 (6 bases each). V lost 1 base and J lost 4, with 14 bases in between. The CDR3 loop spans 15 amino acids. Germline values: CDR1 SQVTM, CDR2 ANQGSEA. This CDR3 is CSVEGGRDGYNEQFF. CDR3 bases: TGCAGCGTTGAAGGGGGGCGGGACGGGTACAATGAGCAGTTCTTC.

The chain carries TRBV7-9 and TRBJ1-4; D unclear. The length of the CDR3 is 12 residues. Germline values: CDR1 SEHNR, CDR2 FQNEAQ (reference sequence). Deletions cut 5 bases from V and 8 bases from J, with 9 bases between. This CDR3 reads CASSGREEKLFF. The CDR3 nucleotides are TGTGCCAGCAGCGGTAGGGAGGAAAAACTGTTTTTT.

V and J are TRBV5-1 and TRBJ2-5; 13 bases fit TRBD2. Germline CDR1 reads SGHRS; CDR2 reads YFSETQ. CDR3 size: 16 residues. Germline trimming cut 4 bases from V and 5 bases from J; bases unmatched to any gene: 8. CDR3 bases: TGCGCCAGCAGCCCGGGAGGGACTAGCGGGGTGGAGACCCAGTACTTC. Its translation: CASSPGGTSGVETQYF.

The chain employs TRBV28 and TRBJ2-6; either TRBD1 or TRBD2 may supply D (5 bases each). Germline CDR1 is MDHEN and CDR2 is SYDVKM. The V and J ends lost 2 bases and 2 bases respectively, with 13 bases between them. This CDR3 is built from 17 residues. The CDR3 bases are TGTGCCAGCAGTTTACGGAAGGGGAGACCTGGGGCCAACGTCCTGACTTTC. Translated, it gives CASSLRKGRPGANVLTF.

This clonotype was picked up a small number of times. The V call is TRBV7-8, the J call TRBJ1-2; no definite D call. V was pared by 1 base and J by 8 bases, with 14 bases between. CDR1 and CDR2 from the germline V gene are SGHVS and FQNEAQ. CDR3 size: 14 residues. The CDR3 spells CASSLDAFGGGYTF. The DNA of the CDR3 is TGTGCCAGCAGCTTAGATGCTTTCGGAGGCGGCTACACCTTC.

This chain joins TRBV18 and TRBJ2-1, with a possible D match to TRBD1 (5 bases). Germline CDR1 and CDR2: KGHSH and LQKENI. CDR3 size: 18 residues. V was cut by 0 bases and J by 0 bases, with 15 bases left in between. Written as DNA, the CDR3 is TGTGCCAGCTCACCACCAGTCAGGGTACTCAGCTCCTACAATGAGCAGTTCTTC. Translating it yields CASSPPVRVLSSYNEQFF.

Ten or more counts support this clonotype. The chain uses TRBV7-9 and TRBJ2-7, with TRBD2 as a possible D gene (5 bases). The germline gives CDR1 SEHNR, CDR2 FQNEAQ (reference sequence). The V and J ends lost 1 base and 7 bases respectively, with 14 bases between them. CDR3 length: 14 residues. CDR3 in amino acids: CASSLVAPSGEQYF. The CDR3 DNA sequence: TGTGCCAGCAGCTTAGTCGCGCCATCGGGGGAGCAGTACTTC. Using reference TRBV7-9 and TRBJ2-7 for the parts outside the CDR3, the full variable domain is DTGVSQNPRHKITKRGQNVTFRCDPISEHNRLYWYRQTLGQGPEFLTYFQNEAQLEKSRLLSDRFSAERPKGSFSTLEIQRTEQGDSAMYLCASSLVAPSGEQYFGPGTRLTVT.

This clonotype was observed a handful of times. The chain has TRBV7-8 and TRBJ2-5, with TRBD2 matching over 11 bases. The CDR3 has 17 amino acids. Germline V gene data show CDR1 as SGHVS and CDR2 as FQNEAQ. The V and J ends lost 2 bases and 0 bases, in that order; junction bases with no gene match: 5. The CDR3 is CASSLPGLAVHQETQYF. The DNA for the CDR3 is TGTGCCAGCAGCTTACCGGGACTAGCGGTCCACCAAGAGACCCAGTACTTC.

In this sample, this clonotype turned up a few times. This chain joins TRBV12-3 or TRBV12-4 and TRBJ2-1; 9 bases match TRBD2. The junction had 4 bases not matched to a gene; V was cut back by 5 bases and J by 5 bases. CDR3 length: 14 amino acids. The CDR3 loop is CASSDGTSHNEQFF. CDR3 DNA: TGTGCCAGCAGTGATGGGACTAGCCACAATGAGCAGTTCTTC.

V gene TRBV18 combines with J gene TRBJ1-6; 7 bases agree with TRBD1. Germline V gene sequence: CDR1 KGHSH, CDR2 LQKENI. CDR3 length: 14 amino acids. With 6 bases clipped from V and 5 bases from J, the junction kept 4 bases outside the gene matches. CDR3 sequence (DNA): TGTGCCAGCTCCGGACAGGCAGATAATTCACCCCTCCACTTT. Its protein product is CASSGQADNSPLHF.

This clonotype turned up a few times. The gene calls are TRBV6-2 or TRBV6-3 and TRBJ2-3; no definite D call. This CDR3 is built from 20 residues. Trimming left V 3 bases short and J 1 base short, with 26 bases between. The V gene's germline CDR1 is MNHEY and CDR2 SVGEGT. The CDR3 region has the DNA TGTGCCAGCAGTTATGGCGGTATGGGCTCCAAAATTCACCGCACAGATACGCAGTATTTT. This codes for CASSYGGMGSKIHRTDTQYF.

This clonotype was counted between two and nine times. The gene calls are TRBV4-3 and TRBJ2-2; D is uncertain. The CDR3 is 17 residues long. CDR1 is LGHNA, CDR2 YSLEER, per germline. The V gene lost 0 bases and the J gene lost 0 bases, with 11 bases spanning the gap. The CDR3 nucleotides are TGCGCCAGCAGCCAAGATCTTGGCAGCCCGAACACCGGGGAGCTGTTTTTT. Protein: CASSQDLGSPNTGELFF.

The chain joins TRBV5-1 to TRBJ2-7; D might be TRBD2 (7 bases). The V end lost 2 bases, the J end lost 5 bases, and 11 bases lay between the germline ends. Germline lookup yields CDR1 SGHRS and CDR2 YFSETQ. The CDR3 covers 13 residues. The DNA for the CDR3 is TGCGCCAGCAGCTTCGGGGGGCAAAACGAGCAGTACTTC. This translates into CASSFGGQNEQYF.

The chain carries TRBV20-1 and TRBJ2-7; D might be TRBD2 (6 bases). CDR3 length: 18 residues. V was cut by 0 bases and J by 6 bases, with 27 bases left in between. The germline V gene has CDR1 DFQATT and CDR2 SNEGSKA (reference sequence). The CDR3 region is CSARDGPGTGTQKIEQYF. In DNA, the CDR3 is TGCAGTGCTAGAGATGGGCCTGGGACCGGGACTCAGAAAATCGAGCAGTACTTC.

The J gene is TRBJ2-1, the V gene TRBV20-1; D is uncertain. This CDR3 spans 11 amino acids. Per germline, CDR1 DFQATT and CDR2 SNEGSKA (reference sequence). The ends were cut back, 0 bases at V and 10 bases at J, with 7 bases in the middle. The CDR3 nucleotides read TGCAGTGCTAGAGATCGCGGCGAGCAGTTCTTC. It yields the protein CSARDRGEQFF.

The CDR3: CASVRGHEQFF. The CDR3 bases are TGTGCCAGTGTGAGGGGGCATGAGCAGTTCTTC. The rearrangement links TRBV19 to TRBJ2-1; 7 nucleotides line up with TRBD1. V lost 8 bases, J lost 8 bases, and 3 bases stayed unmatched. Germline V gives CDR1 LNHDA, CDR2 SQIVND (reference sequence). The length of the CDR3 is 11 residues.

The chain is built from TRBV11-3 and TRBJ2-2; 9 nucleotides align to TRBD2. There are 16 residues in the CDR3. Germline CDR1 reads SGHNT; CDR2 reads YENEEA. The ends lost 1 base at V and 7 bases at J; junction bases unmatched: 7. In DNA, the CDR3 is TGTGCCAGCAGCTTAGCCCTAGCGGGATCGAGCGGGGAGCTGTTTTTT. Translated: CASSLALAGSSGELFF. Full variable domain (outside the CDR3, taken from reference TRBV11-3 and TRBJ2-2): EAGVVQSPRYKIIEKKQPVAFWCNPISGHNTLYWYLQNLGQGPELLIRYENEEAVDDSQLPKDRFSAERLKGVDSTLKIQPAELGDSAVYLCASSLALAGSSGELFFGEGSRLTVL.

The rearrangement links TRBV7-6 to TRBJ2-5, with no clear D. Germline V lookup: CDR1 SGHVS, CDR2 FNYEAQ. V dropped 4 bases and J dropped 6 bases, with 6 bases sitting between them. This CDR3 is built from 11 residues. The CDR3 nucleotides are TGTGCCAGCAGCTCCGCACAGACCCAGTACTTC. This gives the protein CASSSAQTQYF.

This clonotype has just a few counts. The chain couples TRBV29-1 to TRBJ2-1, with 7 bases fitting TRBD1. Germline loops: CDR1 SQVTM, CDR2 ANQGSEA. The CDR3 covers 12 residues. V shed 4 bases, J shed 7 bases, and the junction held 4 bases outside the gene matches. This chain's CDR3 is CSVGTGRNEQFF. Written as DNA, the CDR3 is TGCAGCGTTGGGACAGGCAGAAATGAGCAGTTCTTC.

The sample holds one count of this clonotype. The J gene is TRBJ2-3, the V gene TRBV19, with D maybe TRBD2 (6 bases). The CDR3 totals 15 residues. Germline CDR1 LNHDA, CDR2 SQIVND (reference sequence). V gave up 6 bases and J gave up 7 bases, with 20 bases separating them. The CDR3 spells CASRRSQGGLYTQYF. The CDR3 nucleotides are TGTGCCAGTAGGAGGTCCCAGGGAGGTTTGTATACGCAGTATTTT.